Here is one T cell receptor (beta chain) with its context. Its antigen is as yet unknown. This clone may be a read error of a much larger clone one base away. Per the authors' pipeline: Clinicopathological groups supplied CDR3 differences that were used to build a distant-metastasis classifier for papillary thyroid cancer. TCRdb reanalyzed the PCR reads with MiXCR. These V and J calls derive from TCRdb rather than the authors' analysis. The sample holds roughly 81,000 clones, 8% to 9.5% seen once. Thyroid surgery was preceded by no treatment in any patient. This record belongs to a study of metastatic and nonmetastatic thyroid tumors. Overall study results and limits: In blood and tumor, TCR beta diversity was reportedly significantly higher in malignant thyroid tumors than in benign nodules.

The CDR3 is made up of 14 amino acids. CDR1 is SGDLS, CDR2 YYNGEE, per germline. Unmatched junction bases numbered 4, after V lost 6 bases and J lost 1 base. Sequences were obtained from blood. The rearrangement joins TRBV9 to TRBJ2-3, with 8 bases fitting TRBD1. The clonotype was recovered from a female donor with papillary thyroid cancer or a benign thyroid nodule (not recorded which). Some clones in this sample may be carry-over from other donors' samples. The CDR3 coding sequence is TGTGCCAGCATCGTGGGACAGGGCACAGATACGCAGTATTTT. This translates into CASIVGQGTDTQYF. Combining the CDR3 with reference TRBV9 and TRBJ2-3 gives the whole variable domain DSGVTQTPKHLITATGQRVTLRCSPRSGDLSVYWYQQSLDQGLQFLIQYYNGEERAKGNILERFSAQQFPDLHSELNLSSLELGDSALYFCASIVGQGTDTQYFGPGTRLTVL.